The 15 T cell receptor beta chains presented below share a single source sample, sequenced in a study of early stage breast cancer tumors. The data were produced by immunoSEQ multiplex PCR, yet TCRdb's version contains in-frame clones alone and is incomplete. Of about 19,000 clones in the sample, around 82% were seen once. The sequencing input was blood. All receptors come from a person aged 65-85 years with breast cancer.

This chain joins TRBV19 and TRBJ2-7; D is unresolved. The V gene's germline CDR1 is LNHDA and CDR2 SQIVND (reference sequence). This CDR3 contains 15 residues. Trimming pared 4 bases from V and 0 bases from J, leaving 13 bases between. The CDR3 nucleotides are TGTGCCAGTAGTACCCTTGGCTCAAGCTCCTACGAGCAGTACTTC. Amino acids: CASSTLGSSSYEQYF.

In its sample, this clone was seen a few times. The V gene is TRBV4-2, the J gene TRBJ2-2; D ambiguous. Trimming shortened V by 0 bases and J by 1 base, and 6 bases separated the two germline ends. CDR1 LGHNA and CDR2 YNFKEQ come from the germline V gene. This CDR3 region has 15 residues. CDR3 sequence reads: CASSQEGMNTGELFF. The CDR3 nucleotides are TGTGCCAGCAGCCAAGAGGGCATGAACACCGGGGAGCTGTTTTTT.

In its sample, this clone was seen a few times. The chain combines TRBV7-6 with TRBJ2-3; 9 bases agree with TRBD2. The CDR3 sequence is 15 residues long. CDR1 and CDR2 from the germline V gene are SGHVS and FNYEAQ. The junction had 5 bases not matched to a gene; V was cut back by 5 bases and J by 2 bases. CDR3 loop: CASSVSGGPTDTQYF. CDR3 in DNA: TGTGCCAGCAGCGTCAGCGGGGGGCCCACAGATACGCAGTATTTT. Looking up the rest from reference TRBV7-6 and TRBJ2-3 gives the full variable domain: GAGVSQSPRYKVTKRGQDVALRCDPISGHVSLYWYRQALGQGPEFLTYFNYEAQQDKSGLPNDRFSAERPEGSISTLTIQRTEQRDSAMYRCASSVSGGPTDTQYFGPGTRLTVL.

The chain uses TRBV29-1 and TRBJ2-3, with TRBD2 identical over 9 bases. From germline, CDR1 is SQVTM and CDR2 ANQGSEA. The CDR3 extends over 12 amino acids. J gave up 3 bases and V 5 bases, and 0 bases lay outside the gene matches. The CDR3 here is CSVSGGTDTQYF. The CDR3 coding sequence is TGCAGCGTTAGCGGGGGGACAGATACGCAGTATTTT.

The chain carries TRBV9 and TRBJ2-6; 8 bases fit TRBD1. In germline, CDR1 is SGDLS, CDR2 YYNGEE. The CDR3 length is 19 residues. J was trimmed by 4 bases and V by 3 bases; bases with no gene match: 15. CDR3 region: CASSARPGTGGWGANVLTF. DNA for the CDR3: TGTGCCAGCAGCGCCCGACCCGGGACAGGAGGGTGGGGGGCCAACGTCCTGACTTTC.

The CDR3 DNA follows: TGTGCCAGCAGCTTAGGAGGGCACGAGCAGTACTTC. Its translation: CASSLGGHEQYF. The chain carries TRBV7-8 and TRBJ2-7; D is perhaps TRBD2 (5 bases). V dropped 1 base and J dropped 5 bases, with 6 bases sitting between them. CDR3 length equals 12 residues. Germline assignment: CDR1 SGHVS and CDR2 FQNEAQ.

CDR3 nucleotide sequence: TGTGCCAGCAGCCTCGGCCATGATCTAGCGGCGCCGAACACCGGGGAGCTGTTTTTT. It codes for CASSLGHDLAAPNTGELFF. The J gene is TRBJ2-2, the V gene TRBV4-2; TRBD2 matches 7 bases. Germline V gene sequence: CDR1 LGHNA, CDR2 YNFKEQ. CDR3 length equals 19 residues. V trimming: 4 bases; J trimming: 0 bases; junction bases outside the gene matches: 14.

V and J are TRBV5-1 and TRBJ2-3; TRBD1 matches at 9 bases. Looked up from germline, CDR1 is SGHRS and CDR2 is YFSETQ. V lost 0 bases to trimming and J lost 2 bases; unmatched junction nucleotides: 7. CDR3 length: 17 residues. In DNA, the CDR3 is TGCGCCAGCAGCTTGGTTGGACAGGGGTCCCCCACAGATACGCAGTATTTT. Translated: CASSLVGQGSPTDTQYF. Looking up the rest from reference TRBV5-1 and TRBJ2-3 gives the full variable domain: KAGVTQTPRYLIKTRGQQVTLSCSPISGHRSVSWYQQTPGQGLQFLFEYFSETQRNKGNFPGRFSGRQFSNSRSEMNVSTLELGDSALYLCASSLVGQGSPTDTQYFGPGTRLTVL.

This chain joins TRBV7-9 and TRBJ1-4; a weak D match, TRBD1 (6 bases). Germline CDR1 reads SEHNR; CDR2 reads FQNEAQ (reference sequence). Trimming took off 1 base at V and 5 bases at J, with 8 bases between the two ends. The length of the CDR3 is 14 residues. CDR3 residues: CASSLVGGNEKLFF. The CDR3 DNA reads as TGTGCCAGCAGCTTAGTAGGGGGAAATGAAAAACTGTTTTTT.

The chain recombines TRBV29-1 with TRBJ2-3; 8 bases match TRBD1. The germline CDR1 and CDR2 sequences are SQVTM and ANQGSEA. After removal of 3 bases from V and 1 base from J, the junction contained 6 bases not matched to a gene. The CDR3 extends over 15 amino acids. The CDR3 region is CSVEAEDRGTDTQYF. In DNA, the CDR3 is TGCAGCGTTGAGGCCGAGGACAGGGGCACAGATACGCAGTATTTT.

This rearrangement joins TRBV19 to TRBJ2-1; 8 bases map to TRBD2. CDR1 LNHDA and CDR2 SQIVND come from the germline V gene (reference sequence). The CDR3 consists of 16 residues. The V gene end was trimmed by 3 bases and the J gene end by 4 bases; junction bases not matched to a gene: 8. CDR3 bases: TGTGCCAGTAGTATGAGGGCGGGGGGCCGGTACAATGAGCAGTTCTTC. Translated: CASSMRAGGRYNEQFF.

The V and J genes are TRBV11-3 and TRBJ2-1; weak D call: TRBD2 (5 bases). The germline V gene has CDR1 SGHNT and CDR2 YENEEA. CDR3 size: 15 residues. V dropped 1 base and J dropped 5 bases, with 12 bases sitting between them. This CDR3 is CASSLGGLRDNEQFF. The CDR3 DNA reads TGTGCCAGCAGCTTAGGAGGGCTGCGGGACAATGAGCAGTTCTTC.

In this sample, this clone turned up a few times. The chain has TRBV16 and TRBJ1-1; weak D call: TRBD1 (5 bases). The CDR3 is made up of 12 amino acids. The V gene lost 4 bases and the J gene lost 8 bases, with 11 bases spanning the gap. The germline V gene has CDR1 KGHSY and CDR2 FQNENV. The CDR3 sequence is CASSPGTVEAFF. In nucleotides, the CDR3 is TGTGCCAGCAGCCCTGGGACTGTGGAAGCTTTCTTT.

This sequence joins TRBV27 and TRBJ1-2; D gene uncertain. V was cut by 5 bases and J by 2 bases, with 21 bases left in between. The CDR3 covers 17 residues. Germline V gene sequence: CDR1 MNHEY, CDR2 SMNVEV (reference sequence). The CDR3 region is CASSPSFRGAQNYGYTF. Written as DNA, the CDR3 is TGTGCCAGCAGTCCCTCTTTCCGGGGTGCGCAGAACTATGGCTACACCTTC.

The chain is built from TRBV19 and TRBJ2-6; D unclear. The ends were cut back, 5 bases at V and 0 bases at J, with 11 bases in the middle. The CDR3 runs to 16 residues. Germline values: CDR1 LNHDA, CDR2 SQIVND (reference sequence). The chain's CDR3 is CASSLGQGSGANVLTF. In DNA, the CDR3 is TGTGCCAGTAGTTTGGGCCAAGGCTCTGGGGCCAACGTCCTGACTTTC.